These T cell receptor beta chains were read from a single sample in a study of vaccination effects on CD4 cells after COVID-19. The method was immunoSEQ multiplex PCR; TCRdb's version includes in-frame clones alone and lacks a portion of them. The sample includes more than 35,000 clones, about 65% of them seen just once. No cognate antigen is known for these TCRs. Sample: CD4+ T cells from PBMCs cultured without peptide, taken before COVID-19 vaccination. The receptor source for this set is a human donor who received a COVID-19 vaccine. Both conserved end residues are part of each CDR3. The order of the fields is clone size, J gene, D gene, V gene, CDR3 DNA, CDR3 protein. A D gene is named only where the DNA matches it firmly. Clone size is shown for a subset of rows, as once, few, many or a class of expanded clone.

clone size: NA
J gene: TRBJ1-6
D gene: TRBD1
V gene: TRBV5-4
CDR3 DNA: TGTGCCAGCAGCCTTCAGGGGGTTGGTTCACCCCTCCACTTT
CDR3 protein: CASSLQGVGSPLHF

clone size: NA
J gene: TRBJ2-1
D gene: TRBD1
V gene: TRBV19
CDR3 DNA: TGTGCCAGTAGTCCCCCGACAGGGGGCATGTCCTACAATGAGCAGTTCTTC
CDR3 protein: CASSPPTGGMSYNEQFF

clone size: few
J gene: TRBJ2-2
D gene: NA
V gene: TRBV27
CDR3 DNA: TGTGCCACCAGAGGGGCGATGGGGACCGGGGAGCTGTTTTTT
CDR3 protein: CATRGAMGTGELFF

clone size: NA
J gene: TRBJ2-3
D gene: TRBD2
V gene: TRBV4-1
CDR3 DNA: TGCGCCAGCAGCCGCCGGACTAGCGGGGGTAGCACAGATACGCAGTATTTT
CDR3 protein: CASSRRTSGGSTDTQYF

clone size: NA
J gene: TRBJ1-4
D gene: NA
V gene: TRBV9
CDR3 DNA: TGTGCCAGCAGCGTAGTCCCGTTGGGAGCGGGCAATGAAAAACTGTTTTTT
CDR3 protein: CASSVVPLGAGNEKLFF

clone size: NA
J gene: TRBJ2-3
D gene: NA
V gene: TRBV10-1
CDR3 DNA: TGCGCCAGCACCAGGGAAGGATCAGATACGCAGTATTTT
CDR3 protein: CASTREGSDTQYF

clone size: NA
J gene: TRBJ1-2
D gene: NA
V gene: TRBV7-9
CDR3 DNA: TGTGCCAGCAGCTTAGATCGACAGGGCTACACCTTC
CDR3 protein: CASSLDRQGYTF

clone size: NA
J gene: TRBJ1-1
D gene: NA
V gene: TRBV5-1
CDR3 DNA: TGCGCCAGCAGCTTGGATCCTGGAAGTGTGAACACTGAAGCTTTCTTT
CDR3 protein: CASSLDPGSVNTEAFF

clone size: NA
J gene: TRBJ2-3
D gene: NA
V gene: TRBV12-1
CDR3 DNA: TGTGCCAGCAGCCATTACCTAACTAGCCTCACAGATACGCAGTATTTT
CDR3 protein: CASSHYLTSLTDTQYF

clone size: NA
J gene: TRBJ1-2
D gene: NA
V gene: TRBV13
CDR3 DNA: TGTGCCAGCAGCTTAGTGGGGGCCCCCGGCTACACCTTC
CDR3 protein: CASSLVGAPGYTF

clone size: NA
J gene: TRBJ2-5
D gene: TRBD2
V gene: TRBV5-1
CDR3 DNA: TGCGCCAGCAGCGGGGGACTAGCGGGAGGCGGAGAGACCCAGTACTTC
CDR3 protein: CASSGGLAGGGETQYF

clone size: few
J gene: TRBJ2-7
D gene: TRBD1
V gene: TRBV4-2
CDR3 DNA: TGTGCCAGCAGCCAAGCAGGGAGGACAGGGGGCGAGCAGTACTTC
CDR3 protein: CASSQAGRTGGEQYF

clone size: NA
J gene: TRBJ2-3
D gene: TRBD1
V gene: TRBV7-7
CDR3 DNA: TGTGCCAGCAGCCCAGGGACAGGGAGCACAGATACGCAGTATTTT
CDR3 protein: CASSPGTGSTDTQYF

clone size: NA
J gene: TRBJ2-5
D gene: TRBD2
V gene: TRBV29-1
CDR3 DNA: TGCAGCGAGTTACCGGGACTAGCTCAAGAGACCCAGTACTTC
CDR3 protein: CSELPGLAQETQYF

clone size: NA
J gene: TRBJ1-5
D gene: NA
V gene: TRBV5-5
CDR3 DNA: TGTGCCAGCAGCTTCAGTGATAGCAATCAGCCCCAGCATTTT
CDR3 protein: CASSFSDSNQPQHF

clone size: NA
J gene: TRBJ1-2
D gene: NA
V gene: TRBV18
CDR3 DNA: TGTGCCAGCTCACCACGAGGGATGGGCTACACCTTC
CDR3 protein: CASSPRGMGYTF

clone size: once
J gene: TRBJ2-1
D gene: TRBD2
V gene: TRBV7-2
CDR3 DNA: TGTGCCAGCAGCCCTAGCGGGGGCGATTACAATGAGCAGTTCTTC
CDR3 protein: CASSPSGGDYNEQFF

clone size: NA
J gene: TRBJ2-7
D gene: NA
V gene: TRBV12-3/TRBV12-4
CDR3 DNA: TGTGCCAGCAGTCCATCCCCCTACTACGAGCAGTACTTC
CDR3 protein: CASSPSPYYEQYF

clone size: few
J gene: TRBJ1-1
D gene: NA
V gene: TRBV2
CDR3 DNA: TGTGCCAGCAGTGCAGACAGGAACACTGAAGCTTTCTTT
CDR3 protein: CASSADRNTEAFF

clone size: NA
J gene: TRBJ1-1
D gene: NA
V gene: TRBV20-1
CDR3 DNA: TGCAGTGCTAGACCCGGGGTTGAAGCTTTCTTT
CDR3 protein: CSARPGVEAFF

clone size: NA
J gene: TRBJ2-1
D gene: TRBD2
V gene: TRBV5-1
CDR3 DNA: TGCGCCAGCAGCCCAAGGACCGGGACTAGCGGAAACAATGAGCAGTTCTTC
CDR3 protein: CASSPRTGTSGNNEQFF

clone size: NA
J gene: TRBJ2-7
D gene: NA
V gene: TRBV5-4
CDR3 DNA: TGTGCCAGCAGCCCAGGGTCGAACGAGCAGTACTTC
CDR3 protein: CASSPGSNEQYF

clone size: NA
J gene: TRBJ2-1
D gene: NA
V gene: TRBV9
CDR3 DNA: TGTGCCAGCAGCGTAGCCAGGGTAGGTGAGCAGTTCTTC
CDR3 protein: CASSVARVGEQFF

clone size: few
J gene: TRBJ1-5
D gene: NA
V gene: TRBV6-2/TRBV6-3
CDR3 DNA: TGTGCCAGCAGTTACGATTTTGAGGGGGTGAGCAATCAGCCCCAGCATTTT
CDR3 protein: CASSYDFEGVSNQPQHF

clone size: few
J gene: TRBJ1-2
D gene: NA
V gene: TRBV5-1
CDR3 DNA: TGCGCCAGCAGCCTAAACCCTAGCAGGGTCGCACTCTATGGCTACACCTTC
CDR3 protein: CASSLNPSRVALYGYTF

clone size: NA
J gene: TRBJ2-3
D gene: TRBD2
V gene: TRBV9
CDR3 DNA: TGTGCCAGCAGCTCCCGCGGGGGGGGTGCGGCGGGCGGTGCAGATACGCAGTATTTT
CDR3 protein: CASSSRGGGAAGGADTQYF

clone size: NA
J gene: TRBJ2-5
D gene: NA
V gene: TRBV3-1/TRBV3-2
CDR3 DNA: TGTGCCAGCAGCCAAGATCGCCAGACACGGGGGGAGACCCAGTACTTC
CDR3 protein: CASSQDRQTRGETQYF

clone size: few
J gene: TRBJ2-6
D gene: TRBD1
V gene: TRBV30
CDR3 DNA: TGTGCCTGGGGACAGGGTGGGGCCAACGTCCTGACTTTC
CDR3 protein: CAWGQGGANVLTF

clone size: NA
J gene: TRBJ2-5
D gene: TRBD1
V gene: TRBV7-9
CDR3 DNA: TGTGCCAGCAGCTTAGCAGGGGGCCGGGAGACCCAGTACTTC
CDR3 protein: CASSLAGGRETQYF

clone size: NA
J gene: TRBJ2-1
D gene: NA
V gene: TRBV7-9
CDR3 DNA: TGTGCCAGCAGCTCGAGAGGGAGCTCCTACAATGAGCAGTTCTTC
CDR3 protein: CASSSRGSSYNEQFF

clone size: NA
J gene: TRBJ2-1
D gene: TRBD1
V gene: TRBV4-1
CDR3 DNA: TGCGCCAGCAGCCAAGCCGGGACAGGGGGGCTTCCCTCCTACAATGAGCAGTTCTTC
CDR3 protein: CASSQAGTGGLPSYNEQFF

clone size: NA
J gene: TRBJ1-5
D gene: NA
V gene: TRBV18
CDR3 DNA: TGTGCCAGCTCACTTAATCAGGGGAGCAATCAGCCCCAGCATTTT
CDR3 protein: CASSLNQGSNQPQHF

clone size: once
J gene: TRBJ1-4
D gene: NA
V gene: TRBV2
CDR3 DNA: TGTGCCAGCAGTATGCATTGGGCTAATGAAAAACTGTTTTTT
CDR3 protein: CASSMHWANEKLFF

clone size: NA
J gene: TRBJ2-3
D gene: TRBD2
V gene: TRBV28
CDR3 DNA: TGTGCCAGCAGTTCCCCCGGGACCCCGGGAGGGGTTAGCACAGATACGCAGTATTTT
CDR3 protein: CASSSPGTPGGVSTDTQYF

clone size: NA
J gene: TRBJ2-2
D gene: TRBD1
V gene: TRBV30
CDR3 DNA: TGTGCCTGGAGCTCCGGGACAGGGGCCACCGGGGAGCTGTTTTTT
CDR3 protein: CAWSSGTGATGELFF

clone size: NA
J gene: TRBJ2-6
D gene: TRBD2
V gene: TRBV4-1
CDR3 DNA: TGCGCCAGCAGCCAAACCTTAGCGGGGGGGAGTTCTGGGGCCAACGTCCTGACTTTC
CDR3 protein: CASSQTLAGGSSGANVLTF

clone size: NA
J gene: TRBJ2-7
D gene: NA
V gene: TRBV19
CDR3 DNA: TGTGCCAGTAGTTCTGGGAGCTCCTACGAGCAGTACTTC
CDR3 protein: CASSSGSSYEQYF

clone size: NA
J gene: TRBJ2-2
D gene: TRBD2
V gene: TRBV4-2
CDR3 DNA: TGTGCCAGCAGCCGGGGACTAGCGGGGGCCACGAACACCGGGGAGCTGTTTTTT
CDR3 protein: CASSRGLAGATNTGELFF

clone size: NA
J gene: TRBJ1-2
D gene: NA
V gene: TRBV29-1
CDR3 DNA: TGCAGCGTTAAGGAGGATGGCTACACCTTC
CDR3 protein: CSVKEDGYTF

clone size: NA
J gene: TRBJ2-5
D gene: TRBD2
V gene: TRBV5-1
CDR3 DNA: TGCGCCAGCAGCTTGGAGGGGAGGGGAGAGACCCAGTACTTC
CDR3 protein: CASSLEGRGETQYF

clone size: NA
J gene: TRBJ2-2
D gene: NA
V gene: TRBV10-3
CDR3 DNA: TGTGCCATCAGTGAGTCGACAGAGGCCGGGGAGCTGTTTTTT
CDR3 protein: CAISESTEAGELFF

clone size: NA
J gene: TRBJ2-3
D gene: NA
V gene: TRBV9
CDR3 DNA: TGTGCCAGCAGCCCCCTGAGGTCCACAGATACGCAGTATTTT
CDR3 protein: CASSPLRSTDTQYF

clone size: NA
J gene: TRBJ1-2
D gene: NA
V gene: TRBV6-5
CDR3 DNA: TGTGCCAGCAGTTACTCGAGTTCACGGAAATCTGGCTACACCTTC
CDR3 protein: CASSYSSSRKSGYTF

clone size: NA
J gene: TRBJ1-2
D gene: NA
V gene: TRBV4-1
CDR3 DNA: TGCGCCAGCAGCCAAGGAGAACAGGCTAACTATGGCTACACCTTC
CDR3 protein: CASSQGEQANYGYTF

clone size: few
J gene: TRBJ1-4
D gene: NA
V gene: TRBV18
CDR3 DNA: TGTGCCACCCACAGGTCAACTAATGAAAAACTGTTTTTT
CDR3 protein: CATHRSTNEKLFF

clone size: NA
J gene: TRBJ2-4
D gene: TRBD1
V gene: TRBV14
CDR3 DNA: TGTGCCAGCAGCCCCCGCAGACAGGGGCCTTTAGCCAAAAACATTCAGTACTTC
CDR3 protein: CASSPRRQGPLAKNIQYF

clone size: NA
J gene: TRBJ1-6
D gene: TRBD1
V gene: TRBV5-1
CDR3 DNA: TGCGCCAGCAGCCAAGACAGGGGAACAAATTCACCCCTCCACTTT
CDR3 protein: CASSQDRGTNSPLHF

clone size: NA
J gene: TRBJ1-2
D gene: NA
V gene: TRBV7-8
CDR3 DNA: TGTGCCAGCAGCCCGGACTATACCTTAGGGAACTATGGCTACACCTTC
CDR3 protein: CASSPDYTLGNYGYTF

clone size: few
J gene: TRBJ1-3
D gene: TRBD1
V gene: TRBV10-3
CDR3 DNA: TGTGCCGTACAGACAGGGGGCCTTTACAACTCTGGAAACACCATATATTTT
CDR3 protein: CAVQTGGLYNSGNTIYF

clone size: NA
J gene: TRBJ1-1
D gene: NA
V gene: TRBV5-4
CDR3 DNA: TGTGCCAGCAGCTTGAGAATAGCGGGCAGGGATGAAGCTTTCTTT
CDR3 protein: CASSLRIAGRDEAFF

clone size: NA
J gene: TRBJ2-1
D gene: TRBD1
V gene: TRBV12-3/TRBV12-4
CDR3 DNA: TGTGCCAGCAGGGACAGGAATGAGCAGTTCTTC
CDR3 protein: CASRDRNEQFF

clone size: NA
J gene: TRBJ2-2
D gene: TRBD2
V gene: TRBV4-1
CDR3 DNA: TGCGCCAGCAGCCAAGGGGGGCTAGCGGGAGGGCACGGGGAGCTGTTTTTT
CDR3 protein: CASSQGGLAGGHGELFF

clone size: NA
J gene: TRBJ1-4
D gene: NA
V gene: TRBV28
CDR3 DNA: TGTGCCAGCAGCGTAAGGGAAAAACTGTTTTTT
CDR3 protein: CASSVREKLFF

clone size: NA
J gene: TRBJ2-7
D gene: TRBD1
V gene: TRBV5-1
CDR3 DNA: TGCGCCAGCAGCTCGGGACAGGGCTACGAGCAGTACTTC
CDR3 protein: CASSSGQGYEQYF

clone size: NA
J gene: TRBJ1-2
D gene: NA
V gene: TRBV24-1
CDR3 DNA: TGTGCCACCAGTGATGAGACAGGAGGAGGCCATGGCTACACCTTC
CDR3 protein: CATSDETGGGHGYTF

clone size: few
J gene: TRBJ2-7
D gene: NA
V gene: TRBV27
CDR3 DNA: TGTGCCAGCAGTTTGTCACAGCCCTACGAGCAGTACTTC
CDR3 protein: CASSLSQPYEQYF

clone size: NA
J gene: TRBJ1-2
D gene: TRBD1
V gene: TRBV7-8
CDR3 DNA: TGTGCCAGCAGCCCTCACTTACAGGGGACAGGGGGCGTTGCCTTAGGCTACACCTTC
CDR3 protein: CASSPHLQGTGGVALGYTF

clone size: few
J gene: TRBJ1-2
D gene: NA
V gene: TRBV29-1
CDR3 DNA: TGCAGCGTTGGTCAGGGGCGCGGGTATGGCTACACCTTC
CDR3 protein: CSVGQGRGYGYTF

clone size: NA
J gene: TRBJ2-7
D gene: NA
V gene: TRBV6-5
CDR3 DNA: TGTGCCAGCAGCCGGACCTACGAGCAGTACTTC
CDR3 protein: CASSRTYEQYF